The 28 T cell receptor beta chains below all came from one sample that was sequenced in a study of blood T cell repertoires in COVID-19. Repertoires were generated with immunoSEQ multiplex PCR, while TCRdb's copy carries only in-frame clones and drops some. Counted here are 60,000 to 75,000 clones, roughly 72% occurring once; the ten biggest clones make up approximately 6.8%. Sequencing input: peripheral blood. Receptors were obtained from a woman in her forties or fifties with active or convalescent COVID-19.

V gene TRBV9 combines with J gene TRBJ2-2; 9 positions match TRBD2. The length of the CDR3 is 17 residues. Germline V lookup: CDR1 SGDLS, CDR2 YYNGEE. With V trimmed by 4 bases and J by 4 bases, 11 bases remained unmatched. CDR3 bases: TGTGCCAGCAGCCCCTCCCTTAGCGGGAGCATCACCGGGGAGCTGTTTTTT. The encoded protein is CASSPSLSGSITGELFF.

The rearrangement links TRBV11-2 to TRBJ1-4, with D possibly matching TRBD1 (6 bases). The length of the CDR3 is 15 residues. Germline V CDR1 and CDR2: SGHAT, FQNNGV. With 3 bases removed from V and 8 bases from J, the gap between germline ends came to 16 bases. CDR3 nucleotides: TGTGCCAGCAGCTTTAATGGGGGCACGGAAGAAAAACTGTTTTTT. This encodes CASSFNGGTEEKLFF. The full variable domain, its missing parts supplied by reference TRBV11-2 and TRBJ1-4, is EAGVAQSPRYKIIEKRQSVAFWCNPISGHATLYWYQQILGQGPKLLIQFQNNGVVDDSQLPKDRFSAERLKGVDSTLKIQPAKLEDSAVYLCASSFNGGTEEKLFFGSGTQLSVL.

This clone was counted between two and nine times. CDR3 sequence reads: CASSTFRDTGANVLTF. The CDR3 DNA follows: TGTGCCAGTAGTACCTTCCGGGACACCGGGGCCAACGTCCTGACTTTC. The chain carries TRBV19 and TRBJ2-6, with D maybe TRBD1 (6 bases). CDR3 size: 16 residues. Germline V gives CDR1 LNHDA, CDR2 SQIVND (reference sequence). Trimming left V 4 bases short and J 4 bases short, with 14 bases between.

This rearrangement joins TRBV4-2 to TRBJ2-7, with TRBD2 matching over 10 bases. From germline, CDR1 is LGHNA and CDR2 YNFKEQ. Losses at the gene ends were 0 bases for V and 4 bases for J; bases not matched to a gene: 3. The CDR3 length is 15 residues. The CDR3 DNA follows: TGTGCCAGCAGCCAAGAACGGACTAGCGGTTACGAGCAGTACTTC. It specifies CASSQERTSGYEQYF.

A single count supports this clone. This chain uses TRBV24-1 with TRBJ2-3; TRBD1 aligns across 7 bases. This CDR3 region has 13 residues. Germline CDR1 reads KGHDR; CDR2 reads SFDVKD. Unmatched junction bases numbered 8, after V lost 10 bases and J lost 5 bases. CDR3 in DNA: TGTGCCACGACTGGACAGGATGGAGATACGCAGTATTTT. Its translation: CATTGQDGDTQYF.

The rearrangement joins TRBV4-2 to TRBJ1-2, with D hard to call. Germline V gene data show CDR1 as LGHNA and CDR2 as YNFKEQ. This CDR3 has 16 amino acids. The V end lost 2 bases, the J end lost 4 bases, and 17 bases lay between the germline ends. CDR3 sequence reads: CASSQSLEVPSYGYTF. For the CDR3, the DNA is TGTGCCAGCAGCCAAAGTCTGGAGGTTCCTTCCTATGGCTACACCTTC.

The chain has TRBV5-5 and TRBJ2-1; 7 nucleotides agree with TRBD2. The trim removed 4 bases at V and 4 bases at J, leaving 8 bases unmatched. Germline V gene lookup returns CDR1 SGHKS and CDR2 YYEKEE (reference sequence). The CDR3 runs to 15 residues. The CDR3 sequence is CASSPAGGSYNEQFF. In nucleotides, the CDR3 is TGTGCCAGCAGCCCGGCGGGCGGGAGTTACAATGAGCAGTTCTTC. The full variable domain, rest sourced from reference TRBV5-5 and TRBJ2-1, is DAGVTQSPTHLIKTRGQQVTLRCSPISGHKSVSWYQQVLGQGPQFIFQYYEKEERGRGNFPDRFSARQFPNYSSELNVNALLLGDSALYLCASSPAGGSYNEQFFGPGTRLTVL.

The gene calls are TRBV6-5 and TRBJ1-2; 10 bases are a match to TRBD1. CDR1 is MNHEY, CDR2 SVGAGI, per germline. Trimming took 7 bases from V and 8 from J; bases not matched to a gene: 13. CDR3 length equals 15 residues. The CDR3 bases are TGTGCCAGCAACCGAAGACAGGGGGCTTTAACGGGCTACACCTTC. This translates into CASNRRQGALTGYTF.

In DNA form, the CDR3 reads TGTGCCAGCAGTGAAGTCAGGGCCAATCAGCCCCAGCATTTT. Translating it yields CASSEVRANQPQHF. V and J are TRBV2 and TRBJ1-5; D might be TRBD1 (5 bases). The V and J ends lost 1 base and 3 bases respectively, with 7 bases between them. Germline CDR1 reads SNHLY; CDR2 reads FYNNEI. This CDR3 has 14 residues. The full variable domain, its missing parts supplied by reference TRBV2 and TRBJ1-5, is EPEVTQTPSHQVTQMGQEVILRCVPISNHLYFYWYRQILGQKVEFLVSFYNNEISEKSEIFDDQFSVERPDGSNFTLKIRSTKLEDSAMYFCASSEVRANQPQHFGDGTRLSIL.

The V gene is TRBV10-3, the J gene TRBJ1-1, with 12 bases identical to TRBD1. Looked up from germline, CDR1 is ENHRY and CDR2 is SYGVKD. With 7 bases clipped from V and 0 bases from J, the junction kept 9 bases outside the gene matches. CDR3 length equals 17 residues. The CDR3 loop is CAITAGTGGRVNTEAFF. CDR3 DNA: TGTGCCATCACCGCCGGGACAGGGGGCCGGGTGAACACTGAAGCTTTCTTT.

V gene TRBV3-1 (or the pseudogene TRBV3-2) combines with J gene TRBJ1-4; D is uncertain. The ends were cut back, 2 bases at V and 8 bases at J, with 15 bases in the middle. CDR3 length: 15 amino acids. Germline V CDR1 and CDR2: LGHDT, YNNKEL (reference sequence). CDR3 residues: CASSQFGREREKLFF. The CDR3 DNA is TGTGCCAGCAGCCAATTTGGCAGAGAGCGGGAAAAACTGTTTTTT.

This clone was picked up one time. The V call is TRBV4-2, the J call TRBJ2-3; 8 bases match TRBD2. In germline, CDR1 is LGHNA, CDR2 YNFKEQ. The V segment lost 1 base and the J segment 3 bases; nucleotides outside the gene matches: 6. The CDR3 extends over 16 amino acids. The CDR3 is CASSQAISGVTDTQYF. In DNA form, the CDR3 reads TGTGCCAGCAGCCAAGCTATTAGCGGGGTTACAGATACGCAGTATTTT.

CDR3 sequence reads: CASKLAGGRSYEQYF. The CDR3 DNA sequence: TGTGCCAGCAAGCTAGCGGGAGGCCGATCCTACGAGCAGTACTTC. This chain joins TRBV2 and TRBJ2-7, with 11 bases matching TRBD2. The CDR3 runs 15 residues. The V gene's germline CDR1 is SNHLY and CDR2 FYNNEI. With V trimmed by 7 bases and J by 1 base, 6 bases remained unmatched.

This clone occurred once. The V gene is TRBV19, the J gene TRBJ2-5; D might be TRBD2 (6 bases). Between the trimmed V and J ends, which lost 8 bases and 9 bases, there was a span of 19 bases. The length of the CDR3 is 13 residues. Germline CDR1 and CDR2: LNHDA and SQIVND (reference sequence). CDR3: CASCRLPGEAQYF. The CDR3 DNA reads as TGTGCCAGTTGTAGGCTTCCCGGGGAGGCCCAGTACTTC.

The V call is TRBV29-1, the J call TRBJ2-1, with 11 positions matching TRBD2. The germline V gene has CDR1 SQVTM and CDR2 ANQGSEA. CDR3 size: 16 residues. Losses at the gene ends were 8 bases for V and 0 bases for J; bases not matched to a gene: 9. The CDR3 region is CSTRSGRVLSYNEQFF. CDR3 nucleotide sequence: TGCAGCACCCGTAGCGGGAGGGTCCTCTCCTACAATGAGCAGTTCTTC.

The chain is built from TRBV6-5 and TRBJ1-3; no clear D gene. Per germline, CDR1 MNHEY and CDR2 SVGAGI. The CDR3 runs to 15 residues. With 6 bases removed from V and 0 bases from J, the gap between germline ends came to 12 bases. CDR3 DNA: TGTGCCAGCAGCAACACGGGAACCTCTGGAAACACCATATATTTT. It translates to CASSNTGTSGNTIYF.

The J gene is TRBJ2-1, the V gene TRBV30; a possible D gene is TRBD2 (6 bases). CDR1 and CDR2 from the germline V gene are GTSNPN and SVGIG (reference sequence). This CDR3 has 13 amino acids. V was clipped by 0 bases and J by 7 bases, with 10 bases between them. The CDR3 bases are TGTGCCTGGAGTGTGACTAGTGGGAATGAGCAGTTCTTC. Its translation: CAWSVTSGNEQFF.

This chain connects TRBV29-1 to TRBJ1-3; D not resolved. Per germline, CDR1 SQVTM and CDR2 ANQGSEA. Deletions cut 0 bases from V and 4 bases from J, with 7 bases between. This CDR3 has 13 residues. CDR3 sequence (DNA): TGCAGCGTTGAAGATTGGCAGGGAAACACCATATATTTT. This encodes CSVEDWQGNTIYF.

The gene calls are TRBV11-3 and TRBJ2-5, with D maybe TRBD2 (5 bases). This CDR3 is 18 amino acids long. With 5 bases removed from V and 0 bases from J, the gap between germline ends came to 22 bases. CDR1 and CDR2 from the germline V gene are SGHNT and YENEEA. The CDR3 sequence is CASSPGSSGIIYQETQYF. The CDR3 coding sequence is TGTGCCAGCAGCCCGGGGTCCTCGGGTATTATCTACCAAGAGACCCAGTACTTC.

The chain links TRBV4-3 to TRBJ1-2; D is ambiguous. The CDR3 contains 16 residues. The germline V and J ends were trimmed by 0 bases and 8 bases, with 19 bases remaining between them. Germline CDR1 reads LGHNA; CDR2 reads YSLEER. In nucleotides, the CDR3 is TGCGCCAGCAGCCAAGAGGGCCTGGCGGAGGATGCGGGCTACACCTTC. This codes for CASSQEGLAEDAGYTF.

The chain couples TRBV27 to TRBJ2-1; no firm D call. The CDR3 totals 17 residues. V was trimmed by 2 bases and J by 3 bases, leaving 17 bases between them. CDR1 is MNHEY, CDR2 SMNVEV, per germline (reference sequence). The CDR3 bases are TGTGCCAGCAGTTTAACAATCAGGATGTTTGGCTACAATGAGCAGTTCTTC. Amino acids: CASSLTIRMFGYNEQFF.

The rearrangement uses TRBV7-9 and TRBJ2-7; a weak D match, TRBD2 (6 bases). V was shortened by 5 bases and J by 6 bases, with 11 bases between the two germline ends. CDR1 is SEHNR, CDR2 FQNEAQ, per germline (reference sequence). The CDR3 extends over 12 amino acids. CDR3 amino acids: CASSLPGGEQYF. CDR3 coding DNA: TGTGCCAGCAGCCTCCCCGGGGGCGAGCAGTACTTC.

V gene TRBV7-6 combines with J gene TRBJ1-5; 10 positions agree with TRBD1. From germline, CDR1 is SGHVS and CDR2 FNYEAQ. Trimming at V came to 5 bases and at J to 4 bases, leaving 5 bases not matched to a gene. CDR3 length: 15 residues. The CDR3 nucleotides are TGTGCCAGCAGCCTGACAGGGGGCGGAAATCAGCCCCAGCATTTT. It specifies CASSLTGGGNQPQHF.

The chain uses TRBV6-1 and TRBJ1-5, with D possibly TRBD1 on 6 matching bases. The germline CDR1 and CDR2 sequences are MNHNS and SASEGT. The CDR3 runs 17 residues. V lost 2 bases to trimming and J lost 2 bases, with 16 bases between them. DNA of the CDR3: TGTGCCAGCAGTGAAAATGGCGGGGGGCTCGGCAATCAGCCCCAGCATTTT. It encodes CASSENGGGLGNQPQHF.

CDR3 amino acids: CASSLVARVLSGNTIYF. The CDR3 DNA reads as TGTGCCAGCAGCTTAGTGGCCAGGGTCCTCTCTGGAAACACCATATATTTT. The chain joins TRBV7-2 to TRBJ1-3; maybe TRBD1 (5 bases). V was clipped by 1 base and J by 0 bases, with 13 bases between them. The CDR3 length is 17 residues. Germline V gives CDR1 SGHTA, CDR2 FQGNSA. The complete variable domain, with remaining parts taken from reference TRBV7-2 and TRBJ1-3, reads GAGVSQSPSNKVTEKGKDVELRCDPISGHTALYWYRQSLGQGLEFLIYFQGNSAPDKSGLPSDRFSAERTGGSVSTLTIQRTQQEDSAVYLCASSLVARVLSGNTIYFGEGSWLTVV.

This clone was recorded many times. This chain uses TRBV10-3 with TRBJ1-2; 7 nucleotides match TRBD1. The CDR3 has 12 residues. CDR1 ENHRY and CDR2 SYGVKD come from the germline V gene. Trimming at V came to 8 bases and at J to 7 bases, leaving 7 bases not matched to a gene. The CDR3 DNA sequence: TGTGCCATCGGGGGGACAGTCTCTGGCTACACCTTC. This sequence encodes CAIGGTVSGYTF.

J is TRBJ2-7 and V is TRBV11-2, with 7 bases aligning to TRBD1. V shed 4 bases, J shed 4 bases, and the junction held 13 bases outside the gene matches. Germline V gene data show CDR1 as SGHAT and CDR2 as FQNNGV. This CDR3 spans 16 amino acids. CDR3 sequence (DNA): TGTGCCAGCAGCTCCTCTACTGGGACAGTTTATTACGAGCAGTACTTC. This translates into CASSSSTGTVYYEQYF.

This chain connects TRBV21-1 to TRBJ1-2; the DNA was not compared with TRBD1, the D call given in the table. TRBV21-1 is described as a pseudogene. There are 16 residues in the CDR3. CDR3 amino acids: CASRRTTGRHNYGYTF. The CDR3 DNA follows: TGTGCCAGCAGGCGGACCACAGGGCGTCATAACTATGGCTACACCTTC.